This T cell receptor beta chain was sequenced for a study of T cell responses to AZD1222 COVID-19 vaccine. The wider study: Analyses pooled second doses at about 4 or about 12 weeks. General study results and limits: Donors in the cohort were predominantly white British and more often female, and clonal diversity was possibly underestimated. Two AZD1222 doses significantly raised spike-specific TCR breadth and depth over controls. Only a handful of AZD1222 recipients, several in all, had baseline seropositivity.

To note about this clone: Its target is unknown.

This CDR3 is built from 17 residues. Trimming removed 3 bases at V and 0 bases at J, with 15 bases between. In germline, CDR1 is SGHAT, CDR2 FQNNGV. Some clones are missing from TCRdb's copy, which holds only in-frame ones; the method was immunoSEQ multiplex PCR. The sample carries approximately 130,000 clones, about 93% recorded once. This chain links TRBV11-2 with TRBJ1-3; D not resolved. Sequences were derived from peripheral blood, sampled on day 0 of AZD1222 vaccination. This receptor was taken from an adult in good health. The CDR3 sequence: CASSFLGSPYSGNTIYF. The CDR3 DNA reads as TGTGCCAGCAGCTTCCTCGGGTCCCCTTACTCTGGAAACACCATATATTTT.